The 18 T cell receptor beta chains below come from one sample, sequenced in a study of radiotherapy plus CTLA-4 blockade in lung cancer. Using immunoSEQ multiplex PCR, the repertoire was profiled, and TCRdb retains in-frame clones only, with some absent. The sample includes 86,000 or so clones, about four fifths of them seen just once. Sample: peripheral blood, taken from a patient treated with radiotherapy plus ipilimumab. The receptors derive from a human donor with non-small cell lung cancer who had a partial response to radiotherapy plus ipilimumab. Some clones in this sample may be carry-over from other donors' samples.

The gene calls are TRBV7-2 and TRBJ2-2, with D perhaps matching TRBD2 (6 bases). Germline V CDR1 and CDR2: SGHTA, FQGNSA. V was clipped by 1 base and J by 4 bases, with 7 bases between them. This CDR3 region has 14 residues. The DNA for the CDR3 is TGTGCCAGCAGCTTAGGCGGGGTCACCGGGGAGCTGTTTTTT. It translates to CASSLGGVTGELFF.

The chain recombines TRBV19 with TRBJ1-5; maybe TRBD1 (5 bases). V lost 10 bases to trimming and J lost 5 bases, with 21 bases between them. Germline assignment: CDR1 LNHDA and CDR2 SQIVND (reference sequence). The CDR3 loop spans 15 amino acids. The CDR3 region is CATPKETANYQPQHF. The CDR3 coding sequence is TGTGCCACCCCCAAGGAGACAGCGAATTATCAGCCCCAGCATTTT. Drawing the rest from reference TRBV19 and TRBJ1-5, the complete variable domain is DGGITQSPKYLFRKEGQNVTLSCEQNLNHDAMYWYRQDPGQGLRLIYYSQIVNDFQKGDIAEGYSVSREKKESFPLTVTSAQKNPTAFYLCATPKETANYQPQHFGDGTRLSIL.

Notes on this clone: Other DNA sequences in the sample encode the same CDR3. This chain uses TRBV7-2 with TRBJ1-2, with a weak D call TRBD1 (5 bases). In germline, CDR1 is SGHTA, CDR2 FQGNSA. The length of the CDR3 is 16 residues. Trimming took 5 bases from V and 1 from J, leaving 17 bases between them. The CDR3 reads CASSLNSGGNNYGYTF. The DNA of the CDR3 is TGTGCCAGCAGCCTGAACTCTGGGGGGAATAACTATGGCTACACCTTC.

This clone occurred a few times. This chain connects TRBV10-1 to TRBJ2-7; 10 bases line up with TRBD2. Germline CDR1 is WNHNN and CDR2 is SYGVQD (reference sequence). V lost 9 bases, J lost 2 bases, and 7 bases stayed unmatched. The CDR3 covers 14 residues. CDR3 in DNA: TGCGCCAGTCAAGAAGCGGGAGGGCCCTACGAGCAGTACTTC. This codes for CASQEAGGPYEQYF.

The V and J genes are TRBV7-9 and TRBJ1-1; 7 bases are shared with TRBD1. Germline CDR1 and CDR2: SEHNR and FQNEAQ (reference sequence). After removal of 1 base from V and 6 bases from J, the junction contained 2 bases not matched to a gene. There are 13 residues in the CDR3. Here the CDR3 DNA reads TGTGCCAGCAGCTTAGGACAGGGTTCTGAAGCTTTCTTT. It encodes CASSLGQGSEAFF.

The CDR3 loop is CASSSTSTDTQYF. The CDR3 nucleotides read TGCGCCAGCAGCAGCACTAGCACAGATACGCAGTATTTT. This chain links TRBV5-1 with TRBJ2-3; no firm D call. Between the trimmed V and J ends, which lost 4 bases and 0 bases, there was a span of 6 bases. From germline, CDR1 is SGHRS and CDR2 YFSETQ. There are 13 residues in the CDR3.

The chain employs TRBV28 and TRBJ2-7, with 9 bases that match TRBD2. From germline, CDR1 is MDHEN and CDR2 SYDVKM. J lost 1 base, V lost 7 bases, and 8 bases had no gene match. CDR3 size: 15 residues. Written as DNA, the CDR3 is TGTGCCAGCACCAATAGCGGGAGTGGATCCTACGAGCAGTACTTC. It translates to CASTNSGSGSYEQYF.

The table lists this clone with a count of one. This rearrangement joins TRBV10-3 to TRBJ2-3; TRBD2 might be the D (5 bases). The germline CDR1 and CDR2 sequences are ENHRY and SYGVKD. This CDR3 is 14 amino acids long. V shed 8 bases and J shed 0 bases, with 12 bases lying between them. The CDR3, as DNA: TGTGCCATCGGTATCCGGGGTAGCACAGATACGCAGTATTTT. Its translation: CAIGIRGSTDTQYF.

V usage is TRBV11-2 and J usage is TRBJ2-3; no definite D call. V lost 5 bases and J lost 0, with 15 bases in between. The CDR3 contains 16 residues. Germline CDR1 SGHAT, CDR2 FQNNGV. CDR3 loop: CASSQARLSSTDTQYF. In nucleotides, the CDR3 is TGTGCCAGCAGCCAAGCCCGTTTATCTAGCACAGATACGCAGTATTTT.

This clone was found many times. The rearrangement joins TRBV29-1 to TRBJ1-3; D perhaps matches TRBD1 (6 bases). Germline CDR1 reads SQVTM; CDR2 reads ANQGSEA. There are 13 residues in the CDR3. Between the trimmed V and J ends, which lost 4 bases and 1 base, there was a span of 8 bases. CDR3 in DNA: TGCAGCGTTGTAGGGGGTTCTGGAAACACCATATATTTT. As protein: CSVVGGSGNTIYF.

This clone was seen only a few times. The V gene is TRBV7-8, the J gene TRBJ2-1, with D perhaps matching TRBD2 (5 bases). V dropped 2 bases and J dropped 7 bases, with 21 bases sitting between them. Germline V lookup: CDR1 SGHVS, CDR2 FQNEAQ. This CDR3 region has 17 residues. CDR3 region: CASSLILGGRLGNEQFF. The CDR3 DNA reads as TGTGCCAGCAGCTTAATTTTAGGAGGTCGGCTAGGTAATGAGCAGTTCTTC. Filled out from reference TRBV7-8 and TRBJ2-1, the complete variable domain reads GAGVSQSPRYKVAKRGQDVALRCDPISGHVSLFWYQQALGQGPEFLTYFQNEAQLDKSGLPSDRFFAERPEGSVSTLKIQRTQQEDSAVYLCASSLILGGRLGNEQFFGPGTRLTVL.

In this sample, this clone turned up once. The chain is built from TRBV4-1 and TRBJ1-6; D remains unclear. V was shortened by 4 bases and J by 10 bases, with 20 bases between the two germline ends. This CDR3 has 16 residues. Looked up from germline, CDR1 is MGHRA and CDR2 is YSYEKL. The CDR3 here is CASSRTSIGGLSPLHF. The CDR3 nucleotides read TGCGCCAGCAGCCGGACCTCAATAGGAGGGTTATCACCCCTCCACTTT.

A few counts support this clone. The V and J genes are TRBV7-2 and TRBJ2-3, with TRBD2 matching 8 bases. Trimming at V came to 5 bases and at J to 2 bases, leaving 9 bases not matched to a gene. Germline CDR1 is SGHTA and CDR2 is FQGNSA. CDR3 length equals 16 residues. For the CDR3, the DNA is TGTGCCAGCAGCCGTTCCCCGGGACTAGACACAGATACGCAGTATTTT. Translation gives CASSRSPGLDTDTQYF.

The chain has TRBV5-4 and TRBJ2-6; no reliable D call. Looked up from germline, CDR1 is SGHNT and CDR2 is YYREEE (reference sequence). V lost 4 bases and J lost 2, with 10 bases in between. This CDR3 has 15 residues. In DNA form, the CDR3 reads TGTGCCAGCAGCCTATGGTCGACTGGGGCCAACGTCCTGACTTTC. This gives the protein CASSLWSTGANVLTF.

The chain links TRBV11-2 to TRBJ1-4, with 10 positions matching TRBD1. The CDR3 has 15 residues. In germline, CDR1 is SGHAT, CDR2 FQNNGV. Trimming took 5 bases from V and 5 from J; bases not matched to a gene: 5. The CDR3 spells CASSHPGQGNEKLFF. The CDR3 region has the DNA TGTGCCAGCAGCCATCCGGGACAGGGGAATGAAAAACTGTTTTTT.

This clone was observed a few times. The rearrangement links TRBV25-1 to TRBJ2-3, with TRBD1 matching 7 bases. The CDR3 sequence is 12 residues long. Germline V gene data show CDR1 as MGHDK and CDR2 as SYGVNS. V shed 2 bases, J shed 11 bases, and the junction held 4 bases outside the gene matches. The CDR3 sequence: CASSEPQGRQYF. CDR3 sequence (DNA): TGTGCCAGCAGTGAACCACAGGGGAGGCAGTATTTT.

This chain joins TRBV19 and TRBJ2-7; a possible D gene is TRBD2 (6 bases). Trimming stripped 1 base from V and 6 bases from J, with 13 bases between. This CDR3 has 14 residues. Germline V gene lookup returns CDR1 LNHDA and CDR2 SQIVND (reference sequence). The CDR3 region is CASSIARERSEQYF. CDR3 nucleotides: TGTGCCAGTAGTATAGCCCGGGAGCGGTCCGAGCAGTACTTC.

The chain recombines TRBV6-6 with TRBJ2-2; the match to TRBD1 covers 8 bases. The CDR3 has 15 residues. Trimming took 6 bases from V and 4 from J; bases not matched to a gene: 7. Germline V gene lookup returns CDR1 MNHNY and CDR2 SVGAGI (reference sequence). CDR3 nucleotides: TGTGCCAGCAGACAGGGACAGGCGGGCACCGGGGAGCTGTTTTTT. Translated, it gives CASRQGQAGTGELFF.